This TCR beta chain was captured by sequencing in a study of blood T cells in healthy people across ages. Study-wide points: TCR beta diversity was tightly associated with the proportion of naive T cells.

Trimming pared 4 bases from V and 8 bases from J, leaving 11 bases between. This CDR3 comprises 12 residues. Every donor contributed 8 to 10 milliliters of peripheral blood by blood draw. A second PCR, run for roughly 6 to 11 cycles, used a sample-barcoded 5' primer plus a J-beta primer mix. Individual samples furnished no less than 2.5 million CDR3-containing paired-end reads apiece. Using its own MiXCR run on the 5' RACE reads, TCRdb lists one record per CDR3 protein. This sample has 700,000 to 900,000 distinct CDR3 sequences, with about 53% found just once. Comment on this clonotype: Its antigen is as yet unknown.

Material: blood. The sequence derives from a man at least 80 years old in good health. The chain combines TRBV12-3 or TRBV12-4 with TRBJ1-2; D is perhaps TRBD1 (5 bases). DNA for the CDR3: TGTGCCAGCAGTTCCTTGGGGCCGGGCTACACCTTC. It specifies CASSSLGPGYTF.